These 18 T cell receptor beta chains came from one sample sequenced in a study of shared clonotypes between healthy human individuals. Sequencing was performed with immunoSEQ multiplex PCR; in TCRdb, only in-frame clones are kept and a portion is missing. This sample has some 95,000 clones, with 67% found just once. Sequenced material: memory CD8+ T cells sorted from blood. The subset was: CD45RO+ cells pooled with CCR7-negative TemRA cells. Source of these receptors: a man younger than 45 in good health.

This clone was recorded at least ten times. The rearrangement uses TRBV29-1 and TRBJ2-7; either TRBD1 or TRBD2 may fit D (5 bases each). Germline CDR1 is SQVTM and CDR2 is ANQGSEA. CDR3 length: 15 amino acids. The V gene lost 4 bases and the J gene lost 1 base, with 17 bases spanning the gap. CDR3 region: CSVADLGVGSYEQYF. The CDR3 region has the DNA TGCAGCGTTGCCGATCTGGGGGTAGGGTCCTACGAGCAGTACTTC.

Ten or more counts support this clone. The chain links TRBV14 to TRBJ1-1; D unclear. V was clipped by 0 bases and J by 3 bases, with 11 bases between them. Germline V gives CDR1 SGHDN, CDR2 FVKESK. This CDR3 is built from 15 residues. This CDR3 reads CASSQDSGSYTEAFF. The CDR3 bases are TGTGCCAGCAGCCAAGATAGTGGGAGTTACACTGAAGCTTTCTTT.

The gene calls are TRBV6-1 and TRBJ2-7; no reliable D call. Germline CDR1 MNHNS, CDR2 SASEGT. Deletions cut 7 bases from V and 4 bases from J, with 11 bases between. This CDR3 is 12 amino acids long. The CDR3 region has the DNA TGTGCCAGCAAGGGTATTGGTTACGAGCAGTACTTC. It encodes CASKGIGYEQYF.

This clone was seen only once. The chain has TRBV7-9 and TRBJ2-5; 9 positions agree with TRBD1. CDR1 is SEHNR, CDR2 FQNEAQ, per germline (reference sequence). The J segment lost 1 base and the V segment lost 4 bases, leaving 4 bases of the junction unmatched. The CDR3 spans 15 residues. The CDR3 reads CASSSRDRAQETQYF. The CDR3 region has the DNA TGTGCCAGCAGCTCCCGGGACAGGGCCCAAGAGACCCAGTACTTC.

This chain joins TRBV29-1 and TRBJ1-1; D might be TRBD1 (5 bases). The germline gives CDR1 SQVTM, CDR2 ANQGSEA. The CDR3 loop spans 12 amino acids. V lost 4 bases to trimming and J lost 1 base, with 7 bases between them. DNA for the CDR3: TGCAGCGTTGGAACAGGGAACACTGAAGCTTTCTTT. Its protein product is CSVGTGNTEAFF.

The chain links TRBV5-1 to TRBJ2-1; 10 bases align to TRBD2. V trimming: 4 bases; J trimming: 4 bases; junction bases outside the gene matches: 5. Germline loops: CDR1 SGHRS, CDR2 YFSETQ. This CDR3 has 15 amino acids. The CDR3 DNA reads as TGCGCCAGCAGCACAGCGGGAGGGGTATACAATGAGCAGTTCTTC. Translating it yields CASSTAGGVYNEQFF.

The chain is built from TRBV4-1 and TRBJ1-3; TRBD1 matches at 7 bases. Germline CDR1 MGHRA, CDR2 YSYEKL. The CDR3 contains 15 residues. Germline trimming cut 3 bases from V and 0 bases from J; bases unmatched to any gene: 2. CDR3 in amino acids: CASSQGQNSGNTIYF. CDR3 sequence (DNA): TGCGCCAGCAGCCAGGGACAGAACTCTGGAAACACCATATATTTT.

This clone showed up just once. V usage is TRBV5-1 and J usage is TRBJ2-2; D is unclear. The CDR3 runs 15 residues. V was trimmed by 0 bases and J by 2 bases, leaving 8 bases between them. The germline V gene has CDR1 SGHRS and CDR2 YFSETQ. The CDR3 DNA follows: TGCGCCAGCAGCTTGGACAGACCTAACACCGGGGAGCTGTTTTTT. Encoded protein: CASSLDRPNTGELFF.

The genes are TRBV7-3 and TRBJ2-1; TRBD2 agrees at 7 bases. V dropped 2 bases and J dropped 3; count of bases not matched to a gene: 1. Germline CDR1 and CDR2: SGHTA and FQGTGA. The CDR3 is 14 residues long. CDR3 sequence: CASSLGGSYNEQFF. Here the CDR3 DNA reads TGTGCCAGCAGCTTAGGCGGGAGCTACAATGAGCAGTTCTTC.

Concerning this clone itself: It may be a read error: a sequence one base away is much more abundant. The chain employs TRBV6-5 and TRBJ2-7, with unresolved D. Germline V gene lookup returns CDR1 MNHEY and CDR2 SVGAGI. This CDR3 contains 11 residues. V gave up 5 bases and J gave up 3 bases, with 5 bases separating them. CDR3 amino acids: CASSQYYEQYF. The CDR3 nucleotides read TGTGCCAGCAGTCAATACTACGAGCAGTACTTC.

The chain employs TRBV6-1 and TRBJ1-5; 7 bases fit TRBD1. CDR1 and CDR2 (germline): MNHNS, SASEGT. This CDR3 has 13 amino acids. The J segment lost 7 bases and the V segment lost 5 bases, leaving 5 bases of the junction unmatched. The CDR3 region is CASSLQGWQPQHF. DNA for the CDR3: TGTGCCAGCAGTCTACAGGGGTGGCAGCCCCAGCATTTT.

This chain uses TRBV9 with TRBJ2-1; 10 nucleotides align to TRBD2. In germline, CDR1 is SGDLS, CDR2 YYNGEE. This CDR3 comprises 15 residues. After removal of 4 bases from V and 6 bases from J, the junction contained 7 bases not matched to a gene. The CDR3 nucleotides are TGTGCCAGCAGCTATACCGGGACTAGCGCCAATGAGCAGTTCTTC. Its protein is CASSYTGTSANEQFF.

Here the CDR3 reads CACNFHYEQYF. The CDR3 region has the DNA TGTGCCTGCAACTTCCACTACGAGCAGTACTTC. The chain is built from TRBV6-1 and TRBJ2-7; the D is unclear. The CDR3 consists of 11 residues. Germline V lookup: CDR1 MNHNS, CDR2 SASEGT. Trimming cost V 11 bases and J 3 bases, with 11 bases left between them.

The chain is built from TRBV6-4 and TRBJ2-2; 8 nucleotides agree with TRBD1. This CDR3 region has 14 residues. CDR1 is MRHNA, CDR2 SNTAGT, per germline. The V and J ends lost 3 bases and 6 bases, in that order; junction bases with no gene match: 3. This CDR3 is CASSETGESGELFF. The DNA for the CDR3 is TGTGCCAGCAGTGAGACAGGGGAGTCCGGGGAGCTGTTTTTT.

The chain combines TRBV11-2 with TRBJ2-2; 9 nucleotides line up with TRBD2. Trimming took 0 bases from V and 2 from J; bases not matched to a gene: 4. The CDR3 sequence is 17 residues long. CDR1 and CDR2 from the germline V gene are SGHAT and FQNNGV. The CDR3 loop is CASSLEVSGRNTGELFF. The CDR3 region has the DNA TGTGCCAGCAGCTTAGAAGTTAGCGGGAGAAACACCGGGGAGCTGTTTTTT.

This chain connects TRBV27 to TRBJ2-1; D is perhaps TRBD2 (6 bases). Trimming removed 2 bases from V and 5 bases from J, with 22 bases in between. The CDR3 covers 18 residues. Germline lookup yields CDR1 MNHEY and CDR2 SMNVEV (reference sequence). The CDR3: CASSLTLSRLATHNEQFF. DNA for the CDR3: TGTGCCAGCAGTTTAACGTTATCGCGGCTAGCGACCCACAATGAGCAGTTCTTC.

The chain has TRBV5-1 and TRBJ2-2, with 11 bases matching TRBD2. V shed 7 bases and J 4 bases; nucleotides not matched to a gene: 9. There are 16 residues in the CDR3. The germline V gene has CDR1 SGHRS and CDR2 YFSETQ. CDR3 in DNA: TGCGCCAGCGCACGGACTAGCGGGCTGAGCACCGGGGAGCTGTTTTTT. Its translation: CASARTSGLSTGELFF.

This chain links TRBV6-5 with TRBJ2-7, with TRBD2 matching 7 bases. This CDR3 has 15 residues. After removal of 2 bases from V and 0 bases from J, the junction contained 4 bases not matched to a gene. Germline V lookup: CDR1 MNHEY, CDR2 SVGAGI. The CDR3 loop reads CASSYEGGPSYEQYF. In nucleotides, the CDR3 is TGTGCCAGCAGTTACGAGGGAGGGCCCTCCTACGAGCAGTACTTC.